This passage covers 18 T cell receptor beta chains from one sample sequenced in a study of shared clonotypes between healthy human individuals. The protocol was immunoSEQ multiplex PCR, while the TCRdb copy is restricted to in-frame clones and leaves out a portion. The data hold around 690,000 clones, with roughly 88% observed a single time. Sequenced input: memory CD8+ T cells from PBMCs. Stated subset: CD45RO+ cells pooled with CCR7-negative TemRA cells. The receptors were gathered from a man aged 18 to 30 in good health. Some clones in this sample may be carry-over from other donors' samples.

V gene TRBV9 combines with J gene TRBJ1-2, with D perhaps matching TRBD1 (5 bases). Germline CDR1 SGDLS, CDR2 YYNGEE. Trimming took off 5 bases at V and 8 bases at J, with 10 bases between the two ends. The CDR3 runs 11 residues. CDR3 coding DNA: TGTGCCAGCAGGTCTGGGGGAGGCTACACCTTC. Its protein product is CASRSGGGYTF.

The CDR3 is CASSPLAGGPIEQFF. CDR3 bases: TGTGCCAGCAGCCCTCTAGCGGGAGGGCCCATTGAGCAGTTCTTC. V usage is TRBV7-8 and J usage is TRBJ2-1; the match to TRBD2 covers 12 bases. Trimming removed 5 bases from V and 9 bases from J; junction bases left unmatched: 8. CDR1 is SGHVS, CDR2 FQNEAQ, per germline. This CDR3 spans 15 amino acids.

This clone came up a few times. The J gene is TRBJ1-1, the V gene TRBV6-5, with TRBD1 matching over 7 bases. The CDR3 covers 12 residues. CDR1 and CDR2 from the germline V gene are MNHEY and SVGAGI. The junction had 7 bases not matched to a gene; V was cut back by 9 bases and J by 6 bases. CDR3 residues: CASRSGGAEAFF. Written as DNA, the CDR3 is TGTGCCAGTCGCTCAGGGGGAGCTGAAGCTTTCTTT.

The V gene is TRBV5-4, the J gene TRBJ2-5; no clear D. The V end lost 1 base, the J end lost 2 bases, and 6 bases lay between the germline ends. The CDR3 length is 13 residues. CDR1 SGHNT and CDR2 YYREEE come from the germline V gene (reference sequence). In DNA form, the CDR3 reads TGTGCCAGCAGCTTGACAGAACAAGAGACCCAGTACTTC. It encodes CASSLTEQETQYF.

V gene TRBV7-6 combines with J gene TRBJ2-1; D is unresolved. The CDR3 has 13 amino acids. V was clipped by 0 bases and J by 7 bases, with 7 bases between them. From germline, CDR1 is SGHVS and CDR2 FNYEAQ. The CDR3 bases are TGTGCCAGCAGCTTAGCCGTCGGGAATGAGCAGTTCTTC. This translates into CASSLAVGNEQFF.

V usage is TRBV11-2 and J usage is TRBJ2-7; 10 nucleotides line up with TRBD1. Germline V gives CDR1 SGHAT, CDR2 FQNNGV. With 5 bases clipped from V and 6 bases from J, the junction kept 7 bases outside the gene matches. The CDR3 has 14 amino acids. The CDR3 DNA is TGTGCCAGCAGCGTTACCGGGACAGGGGTCGAGCAGTACTTC. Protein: CASSVTGTGVEQYF.

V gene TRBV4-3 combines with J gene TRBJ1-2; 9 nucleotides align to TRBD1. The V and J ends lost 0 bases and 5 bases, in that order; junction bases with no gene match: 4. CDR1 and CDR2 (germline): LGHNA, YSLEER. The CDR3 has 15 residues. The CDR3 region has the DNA TGCGCCAGCAGCCAAGAAGGGACAGGGACTTATGGCTACACCTTC. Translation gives CASSQEGTGTYGYTF.

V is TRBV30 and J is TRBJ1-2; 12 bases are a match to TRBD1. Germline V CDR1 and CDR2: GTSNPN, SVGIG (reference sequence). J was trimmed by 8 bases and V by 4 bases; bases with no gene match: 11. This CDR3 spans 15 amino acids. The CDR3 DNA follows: TGTGCCTGGATAGGGGACAGGGGGCTGATGGACGGCTACACCTTC. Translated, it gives CAWIGDRGLMDGYTF. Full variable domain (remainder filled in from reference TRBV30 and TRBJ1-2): SQTIHQWPATLVQPVGSPLSLECTVEGTSNPNLYWYRQAAGRGLQLLFYSVGIGQISSEVPQNLSASRPQDRQFILSSKKLLLSDSGFYLCAWIGDRGLMDGYTFGSGTRLTVV.

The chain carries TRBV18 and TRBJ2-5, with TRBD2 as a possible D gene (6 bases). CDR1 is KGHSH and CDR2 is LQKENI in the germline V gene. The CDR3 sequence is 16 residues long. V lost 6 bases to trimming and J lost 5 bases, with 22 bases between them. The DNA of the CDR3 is TGTGCCAGCTCCACTCCGGGGGTCGCAGGACATGAGACCCAGTACTTC. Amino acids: CASSTPGVAGHETQYF.

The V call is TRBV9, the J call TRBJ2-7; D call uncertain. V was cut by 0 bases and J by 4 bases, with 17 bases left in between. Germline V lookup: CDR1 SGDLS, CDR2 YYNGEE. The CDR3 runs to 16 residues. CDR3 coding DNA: TGTGCCAGCAGCGTAGAGGTTGTGGGGTTGGGGTACGAGCAGTACTTC. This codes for CASSVEVVGLGYEQYF.

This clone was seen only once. CDR3 amino acids: CASSYLGHVNSPLHF. DNA of the CDR3: TGTGCCAGCAGTTATCTTGGGCACGTTAATTCACCCCTCCACTTT. This chain links TRBV5-4 with TRBJ1-6; no clear D gene. CDR3 length equals 15 residues. Trimming took off 5 bases at V and 6 bases at J, with 15 bases between the two ends. The germline V gene encodes CDR1 SGHNT and CDR2 YYREEE (reference sequence). The entire variable domain, with the rest obtained from reference TRBV5-4 and TRBJ1-6, is as follows: ETGVTQSPTHLIKTRGQQVTLRCSSQSGHNTVSWYQQALGQGPQFIFQYYREEENGRGNFPPRFSGLQFPNYSSELNVNALELDDSALYLCASSYLGHVNSPLHFGNGTRLTVT.

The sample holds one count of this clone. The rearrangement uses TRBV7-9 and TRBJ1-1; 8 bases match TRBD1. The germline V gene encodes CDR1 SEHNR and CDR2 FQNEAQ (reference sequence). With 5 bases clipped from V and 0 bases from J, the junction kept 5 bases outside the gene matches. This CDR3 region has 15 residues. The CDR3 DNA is TGTGCCAGCAGCGACGGACAGGGTATGAACACTGAAGCTTTCTTT. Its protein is CASSDGQGMNTEAFF. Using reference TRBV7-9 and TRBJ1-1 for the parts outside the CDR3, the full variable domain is DTGVSQNPRHKITKRGQNVTFRCDPISEHNRLYWYRQTLGQGPEFLTYFQNEAQLEKSRLLSDRFSAERPKGSFSTLEIQRTEQGDSAMYLCASSDGQGMNTEAFFGQGTRLTVV.

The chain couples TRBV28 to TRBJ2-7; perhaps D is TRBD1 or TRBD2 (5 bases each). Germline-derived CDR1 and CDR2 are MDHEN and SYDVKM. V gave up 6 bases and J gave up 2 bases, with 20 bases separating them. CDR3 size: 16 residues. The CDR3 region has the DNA TGTGCCAGCAGGCAAATGAGGGGAACCCCAACCTACGAGCAGTACTTC. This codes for CASRQMRGTPTYEQYF. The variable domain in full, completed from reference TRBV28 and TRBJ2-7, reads DVKVTQSSRYLVKRTGEKVFLECVQDMDHENMFWYRQDPGLGLRLIYFSYDVKMKEKGDIPEGYSVSREKKERFSLILESASTNQTSMYLCASRQMRGTPTYEQYFGPGTRLTVT.

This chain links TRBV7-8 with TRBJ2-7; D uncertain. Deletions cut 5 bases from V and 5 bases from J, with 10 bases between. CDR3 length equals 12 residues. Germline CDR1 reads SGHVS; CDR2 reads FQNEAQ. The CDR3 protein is CASSQPRHEQYF. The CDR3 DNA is TGTGCCAGCAGCCAGCCTAGGCACGAGCAGTACTTC. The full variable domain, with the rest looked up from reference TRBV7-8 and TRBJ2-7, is GAGVSQSPRYKVAKRGQDVALRCDPISGHVSLFWYQQALGQGPEFLTYFQNEAQLDKSGLPSDRFFAERPEGSVSTLKIQRTQQEDSAVYLCASSQPRHEQYFGPGTRLTVT.

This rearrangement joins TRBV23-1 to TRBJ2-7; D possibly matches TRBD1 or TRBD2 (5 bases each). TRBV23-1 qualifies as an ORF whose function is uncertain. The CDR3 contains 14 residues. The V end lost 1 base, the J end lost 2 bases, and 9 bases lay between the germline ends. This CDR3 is CASSQFPGPYEQYF. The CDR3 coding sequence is TGCGCCAGCAGTCAATTCCCGGGGCCCTACGAGCAGTACTTC.

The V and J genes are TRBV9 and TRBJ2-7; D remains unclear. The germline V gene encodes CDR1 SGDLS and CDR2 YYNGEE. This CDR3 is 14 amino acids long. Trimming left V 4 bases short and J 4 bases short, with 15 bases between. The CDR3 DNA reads TGTGCCAGCAGCTCCAGTGGTGTCCAATACGAGCAGTACTTC. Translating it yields CASSSSGVQYEQYF.

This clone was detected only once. CDR3 loop: CASSSTDRGYNEQFF. The DNA of the CDR3 is TGCGCCAGCAGCTCTACCGACAGGGGGTACAATGAGCAGTTCTTC. The V gene is TRBV5-1, the J gene TRBJ2-1, with 9 positions matching TRBD1. The germline CDR1 and CDR2 sequences are SGHRS and YFSETQ. This CDR3 has 15 amino acids. With V trimmed by 3 bases and J by 4 bases, 5 bases remained unmatched.

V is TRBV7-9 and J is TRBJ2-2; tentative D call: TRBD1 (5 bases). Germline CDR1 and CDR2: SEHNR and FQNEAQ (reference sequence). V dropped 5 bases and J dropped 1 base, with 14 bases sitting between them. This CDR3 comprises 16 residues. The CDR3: CASSPRDRQNTGELFF. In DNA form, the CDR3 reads TGTGCCAGCAGCCCCCGAGACAGACAGAACACCGGGGAGCTGTTTTTT. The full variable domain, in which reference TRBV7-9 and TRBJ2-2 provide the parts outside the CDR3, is DTGVSQNPRHKITKRGQNVTFRCDPISEHNRLYWYRQTLGQGPEFLTYFQNEAQLEKSRLLSDRFSAERPKGSFSTLEIQRTEQGDSAMYLCASSPRDRQNTGELFFGEGSRLTVL.